What follows describes a single TCR beta chain. The entry originates in a study of blood T cell repertoires in COVID-19. Study-wide background: From the United States, Italy and Spain came samples of acute and convalescent COVID-19. Nucleic acid was either cDNA or gDNA, and it came from T cells, B-cell-depleted T cells, or PBMCs.

Authors' data handling: Reference gene primer amplification in the assay estimated nucleated cell counts. Libraries were prepared by immunoSEQ multiplex PCR; TCRdb keeps only in-frame clonotypes and omits some of them. The DNA gave D and trimming, while V, J and clone size come from that table. The data show 50,000 to 70,000 clones, with around 87% seen just once and 6.9% held by the top ten. Input material: peripheral blood. This TCR was recovered from a man aged 60 to 69 with active or convalescent COVID-19.

CDR3 bases: TGTGCCACTACAGGTGTATTGGCCGGGGAGCTGTTTTTT. Translating gives CATTGVLAGELFF. V usage is TRBV5-4 and J usage is TRBJ2-2, with D perhaps matching TRBD1 (5 bases). Germline CDR1 SGHNT, CDR2 YYREEE (reference sequence). This CDR3 has 13 amino acids. V lost 9 bases and J lost 6, with 15 bases in between.